These T cell receptor beta chains were read from a single sample in a study of beta chain features in type 1 diabetes. Repertoires were generated with immunoSEQ multiplex PCR, while TCRdb's copy carries only in-frame clones and drops some. The data hold more than 300,000 clones, with approximately 9.7% observed a single time. The sequencing input was central memory CD4+ T cells from blood. Every receptor here comes from a man aged 25 to 45 with type 1 diabetes. The CDR3 runs from the conserved cysteine through the conserved F or W. A D gene is named only where the DNA matches it firmly. The size of a clone is reported for some rows only, either as once, few or many, or as a class for expanded clones.

>-|14|TRBV5-1|TRBJ2-7|-
CASSLEDSTYEQYF
TGCGCCAGCAGCTTGGAAGACAGCACCTACGAGCAGTACTTC
>-|13|TRBV28|TRBJ1-1|-
CASSLSGSTEAFF
TGTGCCAGCAGTTTGTCAGGGAGCACTGAAGCTTTCTTT
>-|13|TRBV27|TRBJ2-7|TRBD1
CASSPRTGREQYF
TGTGCCAGCAGTCCCCGGACAGGGCGCGAGCAGTACTTC
>few|17|TRBV14|TRBJ2-2|TRBD1
CASSQDKGTVKTGELFF
TGTGCCAGCAGCCAAGATAAAGGGACAGTTAAAACCGGGGAGCTGTTTTTT
>few|17|TRBV9|TRBJ1-4|TRBD1
CASSPRRGGQQNEKLFF
TGTGCCAGCAGCCCTCGGCGGGGGGGACAGCAAAATGAAAAACTGTTTTTT
>few|14|TRBV29-1|TRBJ1-1|TRBD1
CSGGQGVLATEAFF
TGCAGCGGGGGACAGGGTGTATTGGCCACTGAAGCTTTCTTT
>few|11|TRBV5-1|TRBJ2-1|-
CASSENNEQFF
TGCGCCAGCAGCGAAAACAATGAGCAGTTCTTC
>many|13|TRBV29-1|TRBJ1-4|-
CSVQRATNEKLFF
TGCAGCGTTCAGCGTGCAACTAATGAAAAACTGTTTTTT
>-|15|TRBV6-5|TRBJ2-3|TRBD2
CASSGLAVGFDTQYF
TGTGCCAGCAGCGGACTAGCAGTCGGTTTTGATACGCAGTATTTT
>-|12|TRBV29-1|TRBJ1-1|-
CSAGRKNTEAFF
TGCAGCGCCGGACGGAAGAACACTGAAGCTTTCTTT
>few|13|TRBV7-2|TRBJ2-5|TRBD2
CASSSGTTGAQYF
TGTGCCAGCAGCTCTGGGACTACTGGGGCCCAGTACTTC
>-|13|TRBV29-1|TRBJ2-7|-
CSVSGAALYEQYF
TGCAGCGTTTCGGGGGCGGCCCTCTACGAGCAGTACTTC
>-|13|TRBV19|TRBJ1-2|-
CASSKLSLDGYTF
TGTGCCAGTAGTAAGTTGTCTCTCGATGGCTACACCTTC
>few|12|TRBV2|TRBJ2-1|-
CASREHLGEQFF
TGTGCCAGCAGAGAACATCTTGGGGAGCAGTTCTTC
>-|15|TRBV7-7|TRBJ2-2|-
CASSLVDGVTGELFF
TGTGCTAGCAGCTTAGTTGATGGGGTAACCGGGGAGCTGTTTTTT
>few|14|TRBV30|TRBJ2-2|TRBD2
CASVAGSNTGELFF
TGTGCCTCCGTAGCGGGTTCGAACACCGGGGAGCTGTTTTTT
>-|15|TRBV5-1|TRBJ1-6|-
CASSLGLGVDSPLHF
TGCGCCAGCAGCTTGGGACTGGGGGTGGATTCACCCCTCCACTTT
>-|14|TRBV7-2|TRBJ2-5|TRBD2
CASSLRRGGETQYF
TGTGCCAGCAGCTTACGGCGCGGGGGAGAGACCCAGTACTTC
>few|14|TRBV5-4|TRBJ2-7|TRBD1
CASSSYSTGHEQYF
TGTGCCAGCAGCTCCTACTCGACAGGGCACGAGCAGTACTTC
>many|15|TRBV5-1|TRBJ2-6|TRBD1
CASRGDRAGANVLTF
TGCGCCAGCAGGGGGGACAGGGCCGGGGCCAACGTCCTGACTTTC
>few|14|TRBV11-2|TRBJ2-3|-
CASSPRTNTDTQYF
TGTGCCAGCAGCCCGCGGACGAACACAGATACGCAGTATTTT
>-|16|TRBV5-6|TRBJ1-1|TRBD1
CASSPRQGARGTEAFF
TGTGCCAGCAGCCCGCGACAGGGGGCGCGGGGCACTGAAGCTTTCTTT
>many|16|TRBV5-4|TRBJ2-5|TRBD2
CASSPGLAGPQETQYF
TGTGCCAGCAGCCCAGGACTAGCGGGGCCTCAAGAGACCCAGTACTTC
>-|14|TRBV7-2|TRBJ1-1|-
CASSALGANTEAFF
TGTGCCAGCAGCGCCTTAGGGGCGAACACTGAAGCTTTCTTT
>-|16|TRBV4-1|TRBJ2-7|TRBD1
CASSQDLPGTGYEQYF
TGCGCCAGCAGCCAAGATTTACCCGGGACAGGGTACGAGCAGTACTTC
>-|15|TRBV7-8|TRBJ1-1|-
CASSLRIRGNTEAFF
TGTGCCAGCAGCTTGAGGATCCGGGGGAACACTGAAGCTTTCTTT
>few|15|TRBV30|TRBJ1-2|-
CAWSGVSWGGSGYTF
TGTGCCTGGAGTGGGGTCAGTTGGGGAGGCTCTGGCTACACCTTC
>many|12|TRBV14|TRBJ2-1|-
CASSQRRDQQFF
TGTGCCAGCAGCCAACGCCGGGACCAGCAGTTCTTC
>-|14|TRBV6-6|TRBJ1-1|-
CASSYVGRETEAFF
TGTGCCAGCAGTTATGTGGGACGCGAGACTGAAGCTTTCTTT
>-|13|TRBV6-6|TRBJ2-2|TRBD1
CASRLDRVRELFF
TGTGCCAGCAGACTTGACAGGGTCCGGGAGCTGTTTTTT
>many|14|TRBV28|TRBJ2-7|-
CATTTPGVLYEQYF
TGTGCCACCACTACCCCTGGGGTTCTCTACGAGCAGTACTTC
>few|11|TRBV20-1|TRBJ2-5|TRBD1
CSDRDQETQYF
TGCAGCGACAGGGACCAAGAGACCCAGTACTTC
>few|13|TRBV11-3|TRBJ2-4|TRBD1
CASSTGAGNIQYF
TGTGCCAGCAGCACAGGGGCTGGAAACATTCAGTACTTC
>few|16|TRBV4-3|TRBJ2-1|TRBD1
CASSHRTGARTEEQFF
TGCGCCAGCAGCCACCGGACAGGTGCACGGACGGAAGAGCAGTTCTTC
>-|13|TRBV7-2|TRBJ2-7|-
CASSFLQGYEQYF
TGTGCCAGCAGCTTCTTACAGGGATACGAGCAGTACTTC
>few|13|TRBV7-9|TRBJ1-5|-
CASSSSRYQPQHF
TGTGCCAGCAGTTCAAGTCGTTATCAGCCCCAGCATTTT
>-|12|TRBV5-6|TRBJ1-3|-
CASSLSQNTIYF
TGTGCCAGCAGCTTAAGTCAAAACACCATATATTTT
>-|13|TRBV19|TRBJ2-7|-
CASSLDRQYEQYF
TGTGCCAGTAGTCTGGACCGACAGTACGAGCAGTACTTC
>few|14|TRBV15|TRBJ2-1|TRBD1
CATSTGTGGLGQFF
TGTGCCACCAGTACCGGGACAGGGGGCCTGGGTCAGTTCTTC